The 16 T cell receptor beta chains in this list originate from one sample, sequenced in a study of T cell responses to AZD1222 COVID-19 vaccine. The repertoire was sequenced with immunoSEQ multiplex PCR; TCRdb's copy has only in-frame clones and lacks some. The repertoire includes about 140,000 clones, 91% of them detected once, and 1% to 1.5% sits in the top ten. The sequenced sample was peripheral blood, obtained 28 days after the second AZD1222 dose. These receptors were obtained from an adult who received the AZD1222 COVID-19 vaccine.

Concerning this clone itself: Without the conserved terminal phenylalanine or tryptophan, this CDR3 likely stems from a read error. The DNA is omitted, as the CDR3 cannot be located on it reliably, and the CDR3 follows TCRdb's listing. The chain combines TRBV25-1 with TRBJ2-3; the D segment call TRBD1 is taken from the table without a DNA check. Germline loops: CDR1 MGHDK, CDR2 SYGVNS. The CDR3 adds up to 11 amino acids, both ends counted. The CDR3 protein is CASSDVDILRI.

The gene calls are TRBV6-5 and TRBJ1-5; no definite D call. Trimming removed 7 bases from V and 0 bases from J, with 7 bases in between. This CDR3 is built from 13 residues. CDR1 is MNHEY, CDR2 SVGAGI, per germline. In DNA, the CDR3 is TGTGCCAGCAAGAGTAATAGCAATCAGCCCCAGCATTTT. This encodes CASKSNSNQPQHF.

This CDR3 is CSVREGRNGYTF. CDR3 bases: TGCAGCGTCCGGGAGGGGCGCAATGGCTACACCTTC. This chain links TRBV29-1 with TRBJ1-2, with D tentatively TRBD1 (5 bases). CDR3 length: 12 residues. CDR1 and CDR2 from the germline V gene are SQVTM and ANQGSEA. Trimming took 6 bases from V and 6 from J, leaving 14 bases between them.

V gene TRBV11-1 combines with J gene TRBJ2-1; TRBD2 agrees at 12 bases. Trimming at V came to 4 bases and at J to 4 bases, leaving 2 bases not matched to a gene. The CDR3 sequence is 15 residues long. Per the germline V gene, CDR1 is SGHAT and CDR2 is FQDESV (reference sequence). CDR3 in amino acids: CASSSLAGGYNEQFF. CDR3 sequence (DNA): TGTGCCAGCAGCTCACTAGCGGGAGGTTACAATGAGCAGTTCTTC. Combining the CDR3 with reference TRBV11-1 and TRBJ2-1 gives the whole variable domain EAEVAQSPRYKITEKSQAVAFWCDPISGHATLYWYRQILGQGPELLVQFQDESVVDDSQLPKDRFSAERLKGVDSTLKIQPAELGDSAMYLCASSSLAGGYNEQFFGPGTRLTVL.

CDR3 coding DNA: TGTGCCAGCAGCACCCGGGACAGGGCACACATTCAGTACTTC. Its protein product is CASSTRDRAHIQYF. The rearrangement uses TRBV14 and TRBJ2-4; 9 positions agree with TRBD1. The germline gives CDR1 SGHDN, CDR2 FVKESK. V shed 5 bases and J 8 bases; nucleotides not matched to a gene: 7. The CDR3 runs to 14 residues.

This clone was seen once. The V call is TRBV28, the J call TRBJ1-1; no firm D call. V lost 10 bases and J 3 bases, leaving 12 bases between the germline ends. This CDR3 is built from 12 residues. CDR1 and CDR2 from the germline V gene are MDHEN and SYDVKM. Written as DNA, the CDR3 is TGTGCCACATATCAATTGGACACTGAAGCTTTCTTT. It codes for CATYQLDTEAFF.

The CDR3 protein is CASSSPLADEQFF. DNA of the CDR3: TGTGCCAGCAGCTCCCCGTTAGCGGATGAGCAGTTCTTC. The chain has TRBV7-9 and TRBJ2-1; a possible D gene is TRBD2 (6 bases). The V and J ends lost 4 bases and 8 bases respectively, with 12 bases between them. This CDR3 is 13 amino acids long. Germline lookup yields CDR1 SEHNR and CDR2 FQNEAQ (reference sequence).

This chain connects TRBV3-1 (or the pseudogene TRBV3-2) to TRBJ2-7, with D possibly being TRBD1 (5 bases). Deletions cut 3 bases from V and 4 bases from J, with 13 bases between. Per germline, CDR1 LGHDT and CDR2 YNNKEL (reference sequence). The CDR3 spans 14 residues. CDR3 loop: CASSHLDGQYEQYF. The CDR3 DNA sequence: TGTGCCAGCAGCCACCTCGACGGACAATACGAGCAGTACTTC.

The chain couples TRBV27 to TRBJ1-1; D perhaps matches TRBD1 (6 bases). The CDR3 loop spans 15 amino acids. Trimming shortened V by 6 bases and J by 2 bases, and 16 bases separated the two germline ends. Germline CDR1 MNHEY, CDR2 SMNVEV (reference sequence). CDR3 nucleotide sequence: TGTGCCAGCAGCCAACCGGGACACCCCAACACTGAAGCTTTCTTT. Residues: CASSQPGHPNTEAFF.

The chain uses TRBV28 and TRBJ2-7, with TRBD1 matching 7 bases. CDR1 and CDR2 from the germline V gene are MDHEN and SYDVKM. The length of the CDR3 is 14 residues. The ends lost 6 bases at V and 7 bases at J; junction bases unmatched: 12. This CDR3 reads CASSSPGTVSEQYF. The CDR3 DNA is TGTGCCAGCAGCTCCCCCGGGACAGTTTCGGAGCAGTACTTC. The variable domain in full, completed from reference TRBV28 and TRBJ2-7, reads DVKVTQSSRYLVKRTGEKVFLECVQDMDHENMFWYRQDPGLGLRLIYFSYDVKMKEKGDIPEGYSVSREKKERFSLILESASTNQTSMYLCASSSPGTVSEQYFGPGTRLTVT.

The rearrangement joins TRBV9 to TRBJ1-2, with D maybe TRBD1 (6 bases). Germline V gives CDR1 SGDLS, CDR2 YYNGEE. CDR3 length: 16 amino acids. Trimming left V 3 bases short and J 7 bases short, with 22 bases between. The CDR3 DNA is TGTGCCAGCAGCGCTCCACTTGGGGGCAGGAGAGGTGGCTACACCTTC. It is translated as CASSAPLGGRRGGYTF.

The chain uses TRBV7-2 and TRBJ1-3, with TRBD1 identical over 7 bases. Germline CDR1 SGHTA, CDR2 FQGNSA. The CDR3 spans 17 residues. V trimming: 5 bases; J trimming: 0 bases; junction bases outside the gene matches: 10. CDR3 protein: CASSPQTTGISGNTIYF. CDR3 in DNA: TGTGCCAGCAGCCCACAGACGACAGGGATCTCTGGAAACACCATATATTTT.

The chain recombines TRBV11-2 with TRBJ2-1; no clear D. V shed 8 bases and J shed 4 bases, with 9 bases lying between them. Germline lookup yields CDR1 SGHAT and CDR2 FQNNGV. The CDR3 sequence is 12 residues long. The CDR3 region is CASSSAYNEQFF. DNA for the CDR3: TGTGCCAGCTCCTCCGCTTACAATGAGCAGTTCTTC.

The CDR3 sequence is CASSMPLVWNSNQPQHF. CDR3 nucleotide sequence: TGTGCCAGTAGTATGCCCTTAGTATGGAATAGCAATCAGCCCCAGCATTTT. The V and J genes are TRBV19 and TRBJ1-5; D remains ambiguous. With 3 bases removed from V and 0 bases from J, the gap between germline ends came to 15 bases. The CDR3 is made up of 17 amino acids. Germline lookup yields CDR1 LNHDA and CDR2 SQIVND (reference sequence).

The genes are TRBV19 and TRBJ1-5, with 8 bases identical to TRBD1. CDR1 is LNHDA, CDR2 SQIVND, per germline (reference sequence). The CDR3 consists of 15 residues. V dropped 7 bases and J dropped 2; count of bases not matched to a gene: 7. Here the CDR3 reads CASTPGGQGNQPQHF. CDR3 DNA: TGTGCCAGTACCCCCGGGGGACAGGGCAATCAGCCCCAGCATTTT.

This clone occurred a few times. The chain joins TRBV3-1 (or the pseudogene TRBV3-2) to TRBJ2-3; D is unclear. This CDR3 has 13 amino acids. V was clipped by 4 bases and J by 6 bases, with 11 bases between them. CDR1 and CDR2 (germline): LGHDT, YNNKEL (reference sequence). CDR3 sequence reads: CASSPFSLDTQYF. The CDR3 coding sequence is TGTGCCAGCAGCCCTTTTAGTTTGGATACGCAGTATTTT.